This T cell receptor (beta chain) comes out of a study of blood T cell repertoires in COVID-19. Background on the study: COVID-19 samples, acute and convalescent, were from the United States, Italy and Spain. The cDNA or gDNA used as material had been derived from T cells, B-cell-depleted T cells, or PBMCs.

In the authors' methods: Reference gene primer amplification yielded estimated nucleated cell counts. The table came from immunoSEQ multiplex PCR; TCRdb's copy has only in-frame clones and leaves some out. That table gives V, J and clone size, and the DNA gave D and trimming. The sample has over 300,000 clones; about 90% are singletons. Looked up from germline, CDR1 is MDHEN and CDR2 is SYDVKM. The CDR3 is 12 residues long. V was pared by 11 bases and J by 2 bases, with 10 bases between. This clone has a handful of counts. What was sequenced was peripheral blood. The chain carries TRBV28 and TRBJ1-5; a weak D match, TRBD1 (5 bases). The clonotype comes from a man aged 18 to 35 with active or convalescent COVID-19. In DNA, the CDR3 is TGTGCCTCAGGGTTTCGCAATCAGCCCCAGCATTTT. Translated, it gives CASGFRNQPQHF.